This entry lists 23 T cell receptor beta chains sequenced from one sample in a study of T cell responses to AZD1222 COVID-19 vaccine. TCRdb's table, derived via immunoSEQ multiplex PCR, lists solely in-frame clones and lacks some. This table holds fewer than 150,000 clones, over 85% found once. The specimen was peripheral blood, collected on day 0 of AZD1222 vaccination. The receptors originated from an adult in good health.

The CDR3 bases are TGTGCCAGCAGTATAGGGGAAATGAACACTGAAGCTTTCTTT. This translates into CASSIGEMNTEAFF. The chain carries TRBV6-5 and TRBJ1-1; D is perhaps TRBD1 (5 bases). The CDR3 is 14 amino acids. Germline V CDR1 and CDR2: MNHEY, SVGAGI. Trimming removed 5 bases from V and 0 bases from J, with 10 bases in between.

CDR3 in DNA: TGTGCCAGCAGCACCGGACAGGGTCACACCGGGGAGCTGTTTTTT. Encoded protein: CASSTGQGHTGELFF. The J gene is TRBJ2-2, the V gene TRBV13; 8 nucleotides line up with TRBD1. The trim removed 5 bases at V and 3 bases at J, leaving 5 bases unmatched. The length of the CDR3 is 15 residues. The germline V gene encodes CDR1 PRHDT and CDR2 FYEKMQ (reference sequence).

The chain links TRBV7-8 to TRBJ1-2; possible D gene TRBD1, 5 bases. Trimming shortened V by 1 base and J by 4 bases, and 16 bases separated the two germline ends. Germline V lookup: CDR1 SGHVS, CDR2 FQNEAQ. CDR3 size: 16 residues. CDR3 sequence (DNA): TGTGCCAGCAGCTTAGGGGCAGGGAAAATCTCCTATGGCTACACCTTC. Amino acids: CASSLGAGKISYGYTF.

V and J are TRBV6-6 and TRBJ2-5, with D tentatively TRBD2 (7 bases). V lost 1 base, J lost 5 bases, and 11 bases lay in between. The CDR3 covers 14 residues. Germline V gives CDR1 MNHNY, CDR2 SVGAGI (reference sequence). Here the CDR3 DNA reads TGTGCCAGCAGTTACTATCGGGGGGCCGAGACCCAGTACTTC. Translated, it gives CASSYYRGAETQYF.

This clone has just a few counts. J is TRBJ1-1 and V is TRBV4-1, with D hard to call. This CDR3 has 14 residues. The ends were cut back, 2 bases at V and 0 bases at J, with 7 bases in the middle. Germline loops: CDR1 MGHRA, CDR2 YSYEKL. In DNA form, the CDR3 reads TGCGCCAGCAGCCAAAAAGGGATGAACACTGAAGCTTTCTTT. Translation gives CASSQKGMNTEAFF.

This clone was counted only a few times. The chain links TRBV20-1 to TRBJ2-1; maybe TRBD1 (5 bases). V was shortened by 3 bases and J by 5 bases, with 14 bases between the two germline ends. Germline V lookup: CDR1 DFQATT, CDR2 SNEGSKA (reference sequence). This CDR3 has 14 residues. The CDR3 DNA sequence: TGCAGTGCTAGTAACGGCAGGGCGGACAATGAGCAGTTCTTC. Amino acids: CSASNGRADNEQFF.

The chain carries TRBV27 and TRBJ1-2; the match to TRBD1 covers 10 bases. Germline CDR1 and CDR2: MNHEY and SMNVEV (reference sequence). The CDR3 covers 15 residues. The V segment lost 2 bases and the J segment 6 bases; nucleotides outside the gene matches: 6. CDR3 in DNA: TGTGCCAGCAGTTTAACGACAGGGGGCTGGAATGGCTACACCTTC. Translated: CASSLTTGGWNGYTF.

This clone was observed a single time. The rearrangement uses TRBV5-1 and TRBJ2-3, with 10 bases that match TRBD2. V gave up 4 bases and J gave up 4 bases; unmatched junction bases: 3. The germline CDR1 and CDR2 sequences are SGHRS and YFSETQ. The CDR3 spans 14 residues. The CDR3: CASSLTSGADTQYF. DNA for the CDR3: TGCGCCAGCAGCCTAACTAGCGGGGCAGATACGCAGTATTTT.

CDR3 coding DNA: TGTGCCAGCGGAACGCGGACAGGGCTGAACACTGAAGCTTTCTTT. Its protein product is CASGTRTGLNTEAFF. The chain uses TRBV5-4 and TRBJ1-1; the match to TRBD1 covers 8 bases. Per germline, CDR1 SGHNT and CDR2 YYREEE (reference sequence). The junction had 8 bases not matched to a gene; V was cut back by 7 bases and J by 0 bases. This CDR3 is 15 amino acids long.

The chain is built from TRBV18 and TRBJ2-2; 8 bases line up with TRBD1. The J segment lost 5 bases and the V segment lost 3 bases, leaving 5 bases of the junction unmatched. The CDR3 totals 15 residues. Germline CDR1 reads KGHSH; CDR2 reads LQKENI. The CDR3 sequence is CASSPGQGGTGELFF. DNA of the CDR3: TGTGCCAGCTCACCCGGACAGGGTGGTACCGGGGAGCTGTTTTTT.

The chain combines TRBV10-2 with TRBJ2-7; the D is unclear. Germline CDR1 reads WSHSY; CDR2 reads SAAADI. Deletions cut 6 bases from V and 2 bases from J, with 5 bases between. The CDR3 is made up of 11 amino acids. In DNA, the CDR3 is TGCGCCAGCAGGGGCGCCTACGAGCAGTACTTC. Translating gives CASRGAYEQYF.

The genes are TRBV7-2 and TRBJ1-3; 7 bases are a match to TRBD1. Germline CDR1 is SGHTA and CDR2 is FQGNSA. Unmatched junction bases numbered 3, after V lost 1 base and J lost 0 bases. This CDR3 contains 16 residues. The CDR3 here is CASSLVGTDSGNTIYF. The CDR3 DNA follows: TGTGCCAGCAGCTTAGTGGGGACAGACTCTGGAAACACCATATATTTT.

The chain combines TRBV19 with TRBJ2-5; 7 bases fit TRBD1. The junction had 5 bases not matched to a gene; V was cut back by 6 bases and J by 1 base. CDR3 length equals 14 residues. Germline V gene sequence: CDR1 LNHDA, CDR2 SQIVND (reference sequence). The CDR3 coding sequence is TGTGCCAGTAGCCTACAGGGGATCCAAGAGACCCAGTACTTC. It is translated as CASSLQGIQETQYF.

J is TRBJ1-5 and V is TRBV28; D unresolved. Germline CDR1 is MDHEN and CDR2 is SYDVKM. This CDR3 is 16 amino acids long. V was pared by 5 bases and J by 0 bases, with 14 bases between. CDR3 residues: CASSPPFDYSNQPQHF. DNA of the CDR3: TGTGCCAGCAGTCCTCCATTTGATTATAGCAATCAGCCCCAGCATTTT.

The chain links TRBV12-3 or TRBV12-4 to TRBJ2-1; possibly TRBD1 for D (5 bases). This CDR3 spans 12 amino acids. Trimming took 8 bases from V and 4 from J, leaving 9 bases between them. The CDR3 here is CASGRQYNEQFF. CDR3 in DNA: TGTGCCAGCGGTCGACAGTACAATGAGCAGTTCTTC.

The rearrangement joins TRBV7-2 to TRBJ1-6; D is unresolved. Germline CDR1 SGHTA, CDR2 FQGNSA. V was trimmed by 1 base and J by 5 bases, leaving 9 bases between them. The CDR3 has 15 residues. DNA for the CDR3: TGTGCCAGCAGCTTAGGTGTAGGAGATAATTCACCCCTCCACTTT. Translation: CASSLGVGDNSPLHF.

A single count supports this clone. This chain uses TRBV5-1 with TRBJ1-6; TRBD1 matches 8 bases. Germline V lookup: CDR1 SGHRS, CDR2 YFSETQ. CDR3 length: 18 residues. Germline trimming cut 3 bases from V and 5 bases from J; bases unmatched to any gene: 13. CDR3 amino acids: CASSSGQEAPLHNSPLHF. DNA of the CDR3: TGCGCCAGCAGCTCGGGACAGGAGGCCCCCCTCCATAATTCACCCCTCCACTTT. Together with reference TRBV5-1 and TRBJ1-6, the CDR3 gives the full variable domain: KAGVTQTPRYLIKTRGQQVTLSCSPISGHRSVSWYQQTPGQGLQFLFEYFSETQRNKGNFPGRFSGRQFSNSRSEMNVSTLELGDSALYLCASSSGQEAPLHNSPLHFGNGTRLTVT.

This chain joins TRBV30 and TRBJ2-7; no firm D call. Germline-derived CDR1 and CDR2 are GTSNPN and SVGIG (reference sequence). V was clipped by 3 bases and J by 2 bases, with 8 bases between them. The CDR3 has 12 residues. In DNA, the CDR3 is TGTGCCTGGAGAAGCAGAGCCTACGAGCAGTACTTC. It specifies CAWRSRAYEQYF.

The V and J genes are TRBV7-9 and TRBJ2-1; TRBD2 matches 7 bases. Trimming cost V 5 bases and J 6 bases; bases outside gene matches: 1. The CDR3 totals 12 residues. CDR1 SEHNR and CDR2 FQNEAQ come from the germline V gene (reference sequence). This chain's CDR3 is CASSPGGNEQFF. CDR3 nucleotides: TGTGCCAGCAGCCCGGGGGGCAATGAGCAGTTCTTC. The full variable domain, completed using reference TRBV7-9 and TRBJ2-1, is DTGVSQNPRHKITKRGQNVTFRCDPISEHNRLYWYRQTLGQGPEFLTYFQNEAQLEKSRLLSDRFSAERPKGSFSTLEIQRTEQGDSAMYLCASSPGGNEQFFGPGTRLTVL.

The chain employs TRBV9 and TRBJ1-5, with TRBD1 as a possible D gene (6 bases). The germline V gene encodes CDR1 SGDLS and CDR2 YYNGEE. The V end was cut by 3 bases, the J end by 6 bases, with 13 bases between. The CDR3 has 14 amino acids. The CDR3 DNA reads TGTGCCAGCAGCGGACAGGACTTTAGTCAGCCCCAGCATTTT. Residues: CASSGQDFSQPQHF. Filled out from reference TRBV9 and TRBJ1-5, the complete variable domain reads DSGVTQTPKHLITATGQRVTLRCSPRSGDLSVYWYQQSLDQGLQFLIQYYNGEERAKGNILERFSAQQFPDLHSELNLSSLELGDSALYFCASSGQDFSQPQHFGDGTRLSIL.

The chain has TRBV24-1 and TRBJ2-3, with D possibly matching TRBD1 (5 bases). The CDR3 length is 15 residues. The V gene lost 3 bases and the J gene lost 0 bases, with 9 bases spanning the gap. CDR1 and CDR2 (germline): KGHDR, SFDVKD. The CDR3 spells CATSDTRASTDTQYF. DNA of the CDR3: TGTGCCACCAGTGATACCAGGGCGAGCACAGATACGCAGTATTTT.

V and J are TRBV10-3 and TRBJ1-1; 7 nucleotides align to TRBD1. Per the germline V gene, CDR1 is ENHRY and CDR2 is SYGVKD. The CDR3 has 14 residues. V shed 4 bases, J shed 11 bases, and the junction held 13 bases outside the gene matches. Written as DNA, the CDR3 is TGTGCCATCAGTGCAGGAAGGGGGCCCAACGACGCTTTCTTT. This codes for CAISAGRGPNDAFF.

The gene calls are TRBV7-9 and TRBJ2-7; TRBD2 might be the D (7 bases). V dropped 2 bases and J dropped 4 bases, with 15 bases sitting between them. Germline V gives CDR1 SEHNR, CDR2 FQNEAQ (reference sequence). The CDR3 has 15 residues. The DNA of the CDR3 is TGTGCCAGCAGCTTAAGGGAGGGACATTCGTACGAGCAGTACTTC. Translating gives CASSLREGHSYEQYF.